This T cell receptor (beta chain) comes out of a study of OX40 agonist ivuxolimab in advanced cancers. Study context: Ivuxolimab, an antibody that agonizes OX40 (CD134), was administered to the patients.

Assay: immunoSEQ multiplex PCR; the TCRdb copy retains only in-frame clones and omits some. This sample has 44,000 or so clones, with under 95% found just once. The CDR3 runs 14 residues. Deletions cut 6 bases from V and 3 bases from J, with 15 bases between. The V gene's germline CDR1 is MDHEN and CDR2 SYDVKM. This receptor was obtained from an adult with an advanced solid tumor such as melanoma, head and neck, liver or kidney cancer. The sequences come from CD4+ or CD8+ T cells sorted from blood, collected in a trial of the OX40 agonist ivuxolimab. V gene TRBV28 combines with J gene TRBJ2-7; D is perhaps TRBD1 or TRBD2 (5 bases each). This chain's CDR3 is CASSPPGRSYEQYF. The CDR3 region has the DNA TGTGCCAGCAGCCCCCCGGGACGGAGCTACGAGCAGTACTTC.